This T cell receptor beta chain was profiled in a study of CD8+ T cells in alopecia areata. Germline trimming cut 6 bases from V and 1 base from J; bases unmatched to any gene: 1. This CDR3 region has 13 residues. Germline V gene sequence: CDR1 MGHDK, CDR2 SYGVNS. RNA extraction and reverse transcription yielded cDNA as sequencing template. Assay: immunoSEQ multiplex PCR; the TCRdb copy retains only in-frame clones and omits some. The sample yields 150,000 to 200,000 clones, 45% to 60% seen once. This clone is a singleton in its sample. The specimen was CD4+ T cells sorted from blood. The J gene is TRBJ2-7, the V gene TRBV25-1, with 9 bases aligning to TRBD2. This TCR was recovered from a human donor in good health. The CDR3 nucleotides read TGTGCCAGCAGAGCGGGAGGTTCCTACGAGCAGTACTTC. This encodes CASRAGGSYEQYF.